The clone carrying this TCR beta chain was seen only a few times. The antigen is not known. These donors counted as nominally healthy when sampled, but unrecorded immune exposures were likely. These data are taken from a study of cytomegalovirus exposure and HLA in healthy donors. Findings and caveats of the study: A list of around 150 TCR beta chains associated with cytomegalovirus was given. TCR beta V- and J-gene trimming, according to a later analysis, was linked to a missense DCLRE1C variant.

The trim removed 6 bases at V and 7 bases at J, leaving 5 bases unmatched. Germline V gene sequence: CDR1 LGHNT, CDR2 FRNRAP. The CDR3 spans 13 residues. The PCR made use of 60 Vbeta and 13 Jbeta primers. Measured with immunoSEQ multiplex PCR; TCRdb has only the in-frame clones, and not every one. The profile shows about 130,000 clones, around 77% of them singletons. This TCR came from a man younger than 40 in good health. Sequences were obtained from PBMCs. The chain carries TRBV12-5 and TRBJ2-1, with 8 bases lining up with TRBD2. This CDR3 is CASGLAGGNEQFF. The CDR3 DNA sequence: TGTGCTAGTGGGCTAGCGGGTGGGAATGAGCAGTTCTTC.